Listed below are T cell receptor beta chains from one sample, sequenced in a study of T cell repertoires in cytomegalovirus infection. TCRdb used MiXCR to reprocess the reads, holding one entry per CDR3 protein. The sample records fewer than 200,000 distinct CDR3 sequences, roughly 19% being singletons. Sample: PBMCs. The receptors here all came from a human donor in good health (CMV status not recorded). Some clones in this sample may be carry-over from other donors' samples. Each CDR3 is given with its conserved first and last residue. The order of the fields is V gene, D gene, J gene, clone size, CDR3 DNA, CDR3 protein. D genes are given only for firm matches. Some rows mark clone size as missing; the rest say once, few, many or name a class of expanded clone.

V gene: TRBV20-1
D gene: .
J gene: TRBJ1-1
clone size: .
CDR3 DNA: TGCAGTGCTGGGCGAGCCCAGGGCACTGAAGCTTTCTTT
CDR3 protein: CSAGRAQGTEAFF

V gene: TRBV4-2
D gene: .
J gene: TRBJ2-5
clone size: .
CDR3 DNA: TGTGCCAGCAGCCAAGAAGGACGTGAAGAGACCCAGTACTTC
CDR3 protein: CASSQEGREETQYF

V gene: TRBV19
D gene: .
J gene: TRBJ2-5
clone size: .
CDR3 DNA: TGTGCCAGTAGTATCGTCAGGGCTGAGACCCAGTACTTC
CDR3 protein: CASSIVRAETQYF

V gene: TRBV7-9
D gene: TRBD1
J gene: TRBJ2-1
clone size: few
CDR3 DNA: TGTGCCAGCAGCTTACCCGGACAGGTCAATGAGCAGTTCTTC
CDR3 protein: CASSLPGQVNEQFF

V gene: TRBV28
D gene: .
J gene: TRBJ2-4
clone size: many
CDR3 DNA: TGTGCCAGCAGCCTGAGGACCCGCCAAAACATTCAGTACTTC
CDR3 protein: CASSLRTRQNIQYF

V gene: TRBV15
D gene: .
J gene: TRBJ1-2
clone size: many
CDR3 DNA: TGTGCCACCAGCAGAGTCACAAGGGGGAGTCGCGATCAGTATGGCTACACCTTC
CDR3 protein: CATSRVTRGSRDQYGYTF

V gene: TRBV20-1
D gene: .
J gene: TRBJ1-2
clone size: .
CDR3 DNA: TGCAGTGCTCCACTGGGGGGAGAAGGCTATGGCTACACCTTC
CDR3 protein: CSAPLGGEGYGYTF

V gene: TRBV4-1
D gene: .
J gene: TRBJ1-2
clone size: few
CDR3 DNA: TGCGCCAGCAGCCAAGGACTCACCAGGGGAATTTATGGCTACACCTTC
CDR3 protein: CASSQGLTRGIYGYTF

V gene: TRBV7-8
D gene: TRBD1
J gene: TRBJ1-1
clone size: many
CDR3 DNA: TGTGCCAGCAGACCTGGGACAGGCGGGTTAAAAGGGACTGAAGCTTTCTTT
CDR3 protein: CASRPGTGGLKGTEAFF

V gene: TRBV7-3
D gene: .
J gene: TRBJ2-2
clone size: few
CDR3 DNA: TGTGCCAGCAGCCCCTGGGGACCACTCGGGGAGCTGTTTTTT
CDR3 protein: CASSPWGPLGELFF

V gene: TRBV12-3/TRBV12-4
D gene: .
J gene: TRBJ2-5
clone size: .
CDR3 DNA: TGTGCCAGCAGTTCCCGGACCCCAGAGACCCAGTACTTC
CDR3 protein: CASSSRTPETQYF

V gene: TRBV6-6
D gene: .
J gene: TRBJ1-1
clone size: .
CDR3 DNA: TGTGCCAGCAGTTACACCATCTCGAACACTGAAGCTTTCTTT
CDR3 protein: CASSYTISNTEAFF

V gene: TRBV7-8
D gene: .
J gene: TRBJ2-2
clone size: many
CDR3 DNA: TGTGCCAGCAGCCGCAGGGGCACCGGGGAGCTGTTTTTT
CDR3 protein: CASSRRGTGELFF

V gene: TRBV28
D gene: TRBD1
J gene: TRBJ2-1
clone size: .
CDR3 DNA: TGTGCCAGCAGATCCCGGACAGGTTTGAGGAATGAGCAGTTCTTC
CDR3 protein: CASRSRTGLRNEQFF

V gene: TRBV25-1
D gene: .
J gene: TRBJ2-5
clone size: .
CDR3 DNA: TGTGCCAGCAGTGAATTAGGGTCGGCAGGGGTAGCGGCTGACCGCAACCGAGAGACCCAGTACTTC
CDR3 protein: CASSELGSAGVAADRNRETQYF

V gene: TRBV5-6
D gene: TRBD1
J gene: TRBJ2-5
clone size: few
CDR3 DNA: TGTGCCAGCAGCACGACAGGGGGCTTAGAGACCCAGTACTTC
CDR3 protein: CASSTTGGLETQYF

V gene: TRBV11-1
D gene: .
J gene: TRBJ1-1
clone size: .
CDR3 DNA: TGTGCCAGCAGCTCGGTTCAGACGATGGGGGCTGAAGCTTTCTTT
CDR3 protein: CASSSVQTMGAEAFF

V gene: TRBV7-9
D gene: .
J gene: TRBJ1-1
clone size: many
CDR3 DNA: TGTGCCAGCAGCGCAGATGACAGGACTGAAGCTTTCTTT
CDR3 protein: CASSADDRTEAFF

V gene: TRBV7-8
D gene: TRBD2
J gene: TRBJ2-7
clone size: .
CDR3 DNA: TGTGCCAGCAGACTAGCGGGGGTTTTGACACCCTTGGATTACGAGCAGTACTTC
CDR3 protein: CASRLAGVLTPLDYEQYF

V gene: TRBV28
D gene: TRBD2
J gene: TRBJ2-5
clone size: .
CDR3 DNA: TGTGCCAGCAGTTTCACCGGACTAGCGGGAGGGCCGGGTGAGACCCAGTACTTC
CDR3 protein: CASSFTGLAGGPGETQYF

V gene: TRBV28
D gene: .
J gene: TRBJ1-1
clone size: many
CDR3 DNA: TGTGCCAGCAGCCCGCACGGTGCCCAGGGGCAAAACACTGAAGCTTTCTTT
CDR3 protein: CASSPHGAQGQNTEAFF

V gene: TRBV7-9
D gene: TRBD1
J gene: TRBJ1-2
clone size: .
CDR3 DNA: TGTGCCAGCAGCACATCAGAGTGGGACAGGGGGCAAGGCTATGGCTACACCTTC
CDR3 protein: CASSTSEWDRGQGYGYTF

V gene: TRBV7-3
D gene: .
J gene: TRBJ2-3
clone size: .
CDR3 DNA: TGTGCCAGCAGCCCAATGGCCTTCACAGATACGCAGTATTTT
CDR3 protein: CASSPMAFTDTQYF

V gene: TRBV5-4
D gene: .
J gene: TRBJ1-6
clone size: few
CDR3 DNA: TGTGCCAGCAGCTTGGTGGGCAGGGAGGTTTCACCCCTCCACTTT
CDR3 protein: CASSLVGREVSPLHF

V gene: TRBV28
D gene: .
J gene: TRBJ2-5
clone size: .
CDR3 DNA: TGTGCCAGCAGTTCACCGGAGACCCAGTACTTC
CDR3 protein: CASSSPETQYF

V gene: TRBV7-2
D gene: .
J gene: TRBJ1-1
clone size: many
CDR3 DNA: TGTGCCAGCAGCCGTGGGGCGGGGGACACTGAAGCTTTCTTT
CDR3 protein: CASSRGAGDTEAFF

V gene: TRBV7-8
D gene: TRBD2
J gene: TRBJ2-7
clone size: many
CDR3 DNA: TGTGCCAGCAGCTTAATGGCGGGAGGGCCCTACGAGCAGTACTTC
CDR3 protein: CASSLMAGGPYEQYF

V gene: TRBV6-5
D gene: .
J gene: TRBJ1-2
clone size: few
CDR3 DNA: TGTGCCAGCACCCCCTCCGACCCCGTCACCTATGGCTACACCTTC
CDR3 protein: CASTPSDPVTYGYTF

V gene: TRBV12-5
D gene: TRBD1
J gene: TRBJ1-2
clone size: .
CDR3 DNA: TGTGCTAGTGGTTTGGGACGGACAGGGTTGGGCTATGGCTACACCTTC
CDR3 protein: CASGLGRTGLGYGYTF